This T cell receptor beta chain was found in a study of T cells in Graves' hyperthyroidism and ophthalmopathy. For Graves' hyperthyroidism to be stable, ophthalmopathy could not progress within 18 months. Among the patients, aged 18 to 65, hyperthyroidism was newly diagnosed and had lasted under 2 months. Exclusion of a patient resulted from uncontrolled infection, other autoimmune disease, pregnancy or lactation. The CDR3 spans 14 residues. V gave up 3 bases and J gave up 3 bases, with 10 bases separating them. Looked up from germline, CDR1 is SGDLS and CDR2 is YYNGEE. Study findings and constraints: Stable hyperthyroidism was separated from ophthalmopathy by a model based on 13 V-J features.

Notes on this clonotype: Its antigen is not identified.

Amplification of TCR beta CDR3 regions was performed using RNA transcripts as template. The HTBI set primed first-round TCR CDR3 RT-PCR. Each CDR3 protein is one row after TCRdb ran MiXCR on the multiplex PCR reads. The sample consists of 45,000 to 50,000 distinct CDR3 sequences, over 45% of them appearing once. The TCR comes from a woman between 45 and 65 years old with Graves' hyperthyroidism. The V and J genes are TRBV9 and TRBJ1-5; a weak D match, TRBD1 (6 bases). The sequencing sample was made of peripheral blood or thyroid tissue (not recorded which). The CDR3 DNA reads TGTGCCAGCAGCGCAGGGACACACAATCAGCCCCAGCATTTT. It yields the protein CASSAGTHNQPQHF.